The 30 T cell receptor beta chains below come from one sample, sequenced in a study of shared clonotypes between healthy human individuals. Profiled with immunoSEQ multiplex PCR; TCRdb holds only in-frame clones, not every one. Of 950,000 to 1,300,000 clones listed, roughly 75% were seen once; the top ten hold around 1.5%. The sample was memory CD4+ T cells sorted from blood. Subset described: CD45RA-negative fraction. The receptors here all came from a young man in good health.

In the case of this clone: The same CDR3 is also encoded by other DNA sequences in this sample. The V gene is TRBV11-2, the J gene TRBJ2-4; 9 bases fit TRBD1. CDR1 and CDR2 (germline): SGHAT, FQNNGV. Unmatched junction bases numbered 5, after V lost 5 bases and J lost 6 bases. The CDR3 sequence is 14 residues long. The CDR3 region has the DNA TGTGCCAGCAGCCGACCGGGACAGGGAAACATTCAGTACTTC. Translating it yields CASSRPGQGNIQYF.

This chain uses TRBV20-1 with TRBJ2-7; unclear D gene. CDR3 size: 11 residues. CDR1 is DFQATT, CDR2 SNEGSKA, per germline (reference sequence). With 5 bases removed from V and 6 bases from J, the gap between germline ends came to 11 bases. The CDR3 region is CSAPKTGEQYF. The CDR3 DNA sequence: TGCAGTGCTCCAAAGACGGGCGAGCAGTACTTC.

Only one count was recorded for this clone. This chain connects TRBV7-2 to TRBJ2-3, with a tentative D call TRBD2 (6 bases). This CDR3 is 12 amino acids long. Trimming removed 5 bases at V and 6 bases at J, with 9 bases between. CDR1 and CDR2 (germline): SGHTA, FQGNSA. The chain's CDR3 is CASSPGGDTQYF. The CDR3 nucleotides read TGTGCCAGCAGCCCTGGGGGGGATACGCAGTATTTT.

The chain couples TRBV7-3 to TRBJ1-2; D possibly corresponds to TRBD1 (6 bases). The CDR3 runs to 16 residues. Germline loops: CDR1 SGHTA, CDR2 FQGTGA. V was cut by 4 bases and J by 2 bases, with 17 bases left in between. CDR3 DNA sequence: TGTGCCAGCAGCTCCACCACCACAGGGCTAAACTATGGCTACACCTTC. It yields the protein CASSSTTTGLNYGYTF.

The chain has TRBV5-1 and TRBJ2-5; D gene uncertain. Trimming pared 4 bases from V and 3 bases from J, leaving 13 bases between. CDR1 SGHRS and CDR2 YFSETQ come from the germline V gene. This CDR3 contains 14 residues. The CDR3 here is CASSAAGYKETQYF. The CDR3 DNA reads TGCGCCAGCAGCGCGGCCGGATACAAAGAGACCCAGTACTTC.

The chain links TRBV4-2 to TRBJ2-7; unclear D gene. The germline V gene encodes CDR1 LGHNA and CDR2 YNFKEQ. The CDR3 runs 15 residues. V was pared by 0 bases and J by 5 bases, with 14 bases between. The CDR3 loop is CASSQDERARNEQYF. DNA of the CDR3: TGTGCCAGCAGCCAAGATGAAAGGGCGCGGAACGAGCAGTACTTC.

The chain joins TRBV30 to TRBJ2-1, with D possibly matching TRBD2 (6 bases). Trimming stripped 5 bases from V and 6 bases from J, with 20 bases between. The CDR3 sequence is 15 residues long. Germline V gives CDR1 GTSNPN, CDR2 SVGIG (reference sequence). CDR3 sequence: CAWSGMSGWGNEQFF. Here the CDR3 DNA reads TGTGCCTGGTCAGGCATGAGCGGGTGGGGCAATGAGCAGTTCTTC.

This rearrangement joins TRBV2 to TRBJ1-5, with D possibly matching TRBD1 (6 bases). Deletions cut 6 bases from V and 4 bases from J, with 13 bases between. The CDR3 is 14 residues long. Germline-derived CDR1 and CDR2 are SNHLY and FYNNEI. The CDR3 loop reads CASRGEQGNQPQHF. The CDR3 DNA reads TGTGCCAGCAGGGGGGAACAGGGTAATCAGCCCCAGCATTTT.

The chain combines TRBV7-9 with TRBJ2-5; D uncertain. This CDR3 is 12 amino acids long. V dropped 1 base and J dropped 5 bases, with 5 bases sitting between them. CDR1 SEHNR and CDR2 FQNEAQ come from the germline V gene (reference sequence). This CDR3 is CASSLGHETQYF. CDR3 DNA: TGTGCCAGCAGCTTAGGGCACGAGACCCAGTACTTC.

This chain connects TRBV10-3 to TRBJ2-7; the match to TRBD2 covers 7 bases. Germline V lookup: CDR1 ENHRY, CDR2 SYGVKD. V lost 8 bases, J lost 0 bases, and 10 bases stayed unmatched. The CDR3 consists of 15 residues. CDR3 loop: CAIREEGGNSYEQYF. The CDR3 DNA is TGTGCCATCCGGGAGGAGGGCGGAAACTCCTACGAGCAGTACTTC.

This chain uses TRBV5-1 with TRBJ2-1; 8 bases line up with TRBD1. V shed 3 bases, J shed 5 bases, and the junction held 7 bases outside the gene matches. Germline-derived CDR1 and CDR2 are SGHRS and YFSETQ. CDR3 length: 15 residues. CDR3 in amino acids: CASSYQGAQHNEQFF. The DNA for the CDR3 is TGCGCCAGCAGCTACCAGGGGGCGCAACACAATGAGCAGTTCTTC. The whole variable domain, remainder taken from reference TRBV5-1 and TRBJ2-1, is KAGVTQTPRYLIKTRGQQVTLSCSPISGHRSVSWYQQTPGQGLQFLFEYFSETQRNKGNFPGRFSGRQFSNSRSEMNVSTLELGDSALYLCASSYQGAQHNEQFFGPGTRLTVL.

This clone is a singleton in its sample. The CDR3 nucleotides read TGTGCCAGCAGCAAGACTAGTTGCCAGTACTTC. Translated, it gives CASSKTSCQYF. This chain joins TRBV21-1 and TRBJ2-5; the DNA was not compared with TRBD2, the D call given in the table. TRBV21-1 is a listed pseudogene. This CDR3 has 11 residues.

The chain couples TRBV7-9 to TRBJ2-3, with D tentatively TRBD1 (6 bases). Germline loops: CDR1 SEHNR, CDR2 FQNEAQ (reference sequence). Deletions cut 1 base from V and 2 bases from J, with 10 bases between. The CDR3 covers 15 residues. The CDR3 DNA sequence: TGTGCCAGCAGCTTAGGGGACACTTACACAGATACGCAGTATTTT. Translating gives CASSLGDTYTDTQYF.

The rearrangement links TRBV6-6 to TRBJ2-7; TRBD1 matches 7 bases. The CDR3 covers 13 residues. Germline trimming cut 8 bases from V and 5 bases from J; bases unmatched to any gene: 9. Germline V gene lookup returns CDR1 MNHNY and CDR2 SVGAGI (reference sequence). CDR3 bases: TGTGCCAGCGGAAGACAGGGCCCTCACGAGCAGTACTTC. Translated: CASGRQGPHEQYF.

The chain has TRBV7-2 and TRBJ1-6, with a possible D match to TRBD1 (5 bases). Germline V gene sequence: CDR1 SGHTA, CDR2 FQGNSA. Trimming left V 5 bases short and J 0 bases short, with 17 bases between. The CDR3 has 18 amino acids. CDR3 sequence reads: CASSVPSGEISYNSPLHF. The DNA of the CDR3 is TGTGCCAGCAGCGTTCCGTCGGGGGAAATCTCCTATAATTCACCCCTCCACTTT.

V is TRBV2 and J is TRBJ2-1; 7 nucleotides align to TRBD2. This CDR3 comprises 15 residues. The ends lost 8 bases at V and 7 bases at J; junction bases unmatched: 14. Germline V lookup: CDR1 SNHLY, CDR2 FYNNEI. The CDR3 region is CASARRGAGKNEQFF. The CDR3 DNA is TGTGCCAGCGCCAGGAGGGGAGCGGGAAAAAATGAGCAGTTCTTC.

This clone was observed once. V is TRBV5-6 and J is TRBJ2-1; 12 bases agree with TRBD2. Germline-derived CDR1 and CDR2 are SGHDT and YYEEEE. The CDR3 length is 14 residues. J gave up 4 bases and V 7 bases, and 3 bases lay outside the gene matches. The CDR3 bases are TGTGCCAGCTTTGGACTAGCGGGATACAATGAGCAGTTCTTC. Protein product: CASFGLAGYNEQFF.

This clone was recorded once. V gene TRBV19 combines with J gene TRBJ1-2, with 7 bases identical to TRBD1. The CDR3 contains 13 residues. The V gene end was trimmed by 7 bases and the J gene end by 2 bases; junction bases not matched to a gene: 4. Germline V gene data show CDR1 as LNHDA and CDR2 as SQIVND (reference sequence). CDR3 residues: CASKETGNYGYTF. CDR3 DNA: TGTGCCAGTAAGGAGACAGGGAACTATGGCTACACCTTC.

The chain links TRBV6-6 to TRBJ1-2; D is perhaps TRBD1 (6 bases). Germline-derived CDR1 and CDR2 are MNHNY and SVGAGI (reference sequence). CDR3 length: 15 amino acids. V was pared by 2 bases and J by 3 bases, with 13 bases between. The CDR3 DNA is TGTGCCAGCAGTTACAGGGACACAGGCCACTATGGCTACACCTTC. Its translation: CASSYRDTGHYGYTF.

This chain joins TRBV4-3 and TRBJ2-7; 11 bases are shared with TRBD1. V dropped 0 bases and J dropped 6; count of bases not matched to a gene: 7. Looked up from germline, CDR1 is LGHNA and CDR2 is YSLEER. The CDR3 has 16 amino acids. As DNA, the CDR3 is TGCGCCAGCAGCCAAGAACTCGGACAGGGGGCCGGCGAGCAGTACTTC. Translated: CASSQELGQGAGEQYF.

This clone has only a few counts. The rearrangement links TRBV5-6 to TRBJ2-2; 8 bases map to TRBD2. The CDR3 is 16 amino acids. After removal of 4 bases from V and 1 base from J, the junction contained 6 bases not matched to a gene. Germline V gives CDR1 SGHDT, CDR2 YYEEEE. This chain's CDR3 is CASSLPGLVNTGELFF. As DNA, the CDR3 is TGTGCCAGCAGCCTACCGGGACTAGTGAACACCGGGGAGCTGTTTTTT.

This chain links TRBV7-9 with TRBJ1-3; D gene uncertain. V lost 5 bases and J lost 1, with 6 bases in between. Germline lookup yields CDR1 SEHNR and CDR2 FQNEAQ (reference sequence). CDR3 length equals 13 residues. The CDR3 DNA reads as TGTGCCAGCAGCATTTCGTCTGGAAACACCATATATTTT. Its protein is CASSISSGNTIYF. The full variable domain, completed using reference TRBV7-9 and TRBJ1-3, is DTGVSQNPRHKITKRGQNVTFRCDPISEHNRLYWYRQTLGQGPEFLTYFQNEAQLEKSRLLSDRFSAERPKGSFSTLEIQRTEQGDSAMYLCASSISSGNTIYFGEGSWLTVV.

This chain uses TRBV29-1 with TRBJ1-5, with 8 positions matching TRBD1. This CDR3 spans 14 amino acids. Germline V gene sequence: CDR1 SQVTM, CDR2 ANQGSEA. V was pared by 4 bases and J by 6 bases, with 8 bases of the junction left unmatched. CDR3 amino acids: CSVVQGGNGQPQHF. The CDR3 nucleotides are TGCAGCGTTGTACAGGGGGGGAACGGTCAGCCCCAGCATTTT. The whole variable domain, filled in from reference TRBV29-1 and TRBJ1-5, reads SAVISQKPSRDICQRGTSLTIQCQVDSQVTMMFWYRQQPGQSLTLIATANQGSEATYESGFVIDKFPISRPNLTFSTLTVSNMSPEDSSIYLCSVVQGGNGQPQHFGDGTRLSIL.

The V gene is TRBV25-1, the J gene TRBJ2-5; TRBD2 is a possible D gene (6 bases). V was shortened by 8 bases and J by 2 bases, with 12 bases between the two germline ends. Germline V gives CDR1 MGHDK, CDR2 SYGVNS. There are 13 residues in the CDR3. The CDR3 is CASAGRLQETQYF. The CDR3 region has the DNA TGTGCCAGCGCGGGACGTTTACAAGAGACCCAGTACTTC.

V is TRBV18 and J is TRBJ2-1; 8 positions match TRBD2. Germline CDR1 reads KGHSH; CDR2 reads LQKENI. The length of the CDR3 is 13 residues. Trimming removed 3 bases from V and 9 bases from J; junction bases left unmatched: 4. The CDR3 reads CASSPILAGEQFF. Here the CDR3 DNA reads TGTGCCAGCTCACCTATTCTAGCGGGTGAGCAGTTCTTC. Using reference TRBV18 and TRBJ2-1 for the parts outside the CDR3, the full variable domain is NAGVMQNPRHLVRRRGQEARLRCSPMKGHSHVYWYRQLPEEGLKFMVYLQKENIIDESGMPKERFSAEFPKEGPSILRIQQVVRGDSAAYFCASSPILAGEQFFGPGTRLTVL.

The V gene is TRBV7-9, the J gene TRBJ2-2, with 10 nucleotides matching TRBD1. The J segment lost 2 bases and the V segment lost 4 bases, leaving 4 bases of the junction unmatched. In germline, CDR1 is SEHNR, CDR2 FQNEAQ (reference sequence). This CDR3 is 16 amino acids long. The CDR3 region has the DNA TGTGCCAGCAGCTCGACAGGGGGCGGTAACACCGGGGAGCTGTTTTTT. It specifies CASSSTGGGNTGELFF.

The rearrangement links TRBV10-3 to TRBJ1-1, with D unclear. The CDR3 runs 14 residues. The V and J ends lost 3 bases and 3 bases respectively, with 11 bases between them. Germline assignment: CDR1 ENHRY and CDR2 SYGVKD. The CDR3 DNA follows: TGTGCCATCAGTGATCTGGGTCCGGACACTGAAGCTTTCTTT. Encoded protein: CAISDLGPDTEAFF.

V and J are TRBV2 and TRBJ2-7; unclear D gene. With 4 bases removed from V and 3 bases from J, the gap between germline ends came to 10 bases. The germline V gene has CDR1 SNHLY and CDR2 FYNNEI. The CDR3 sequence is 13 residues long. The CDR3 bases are TGTGCCAGCAGTGCTTACGGAAACTACGAGCAGTACTTC. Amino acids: CASSAYGNYEQYF.

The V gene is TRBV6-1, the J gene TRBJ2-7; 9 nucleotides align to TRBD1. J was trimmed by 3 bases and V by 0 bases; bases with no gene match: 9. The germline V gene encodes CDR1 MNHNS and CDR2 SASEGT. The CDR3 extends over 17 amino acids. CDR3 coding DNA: TGTGCCAGCAGTGAAGCAACTAGGGACAGGGAGATCTACGAGCAGTACTTC. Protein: CASSEATRDREIYEQYF.

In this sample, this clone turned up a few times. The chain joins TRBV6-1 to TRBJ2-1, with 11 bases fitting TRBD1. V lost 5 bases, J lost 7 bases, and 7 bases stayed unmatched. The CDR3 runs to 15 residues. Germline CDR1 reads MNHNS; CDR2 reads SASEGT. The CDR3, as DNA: TGTGCCAGCAGTCCATGGACAGGGGGCGGGAATGAGCAGTTCTTC. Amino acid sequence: CASSPWTGGGNEQFF.